Shown below are 9 T cell receptor beta chains from a single sample sequenced in a study of blood T cell repertoires in COVID-19. This table comes from immunoSEQ multiplex PCR, and its TCRdb copy is limited to in-frame clones, with some not included. Of over 150,000 clones listed, approximately 80% were seen once; the top ten hold approximately 13%. Sample: peripheral blood. The receptors shown here come from a human donor in a cohort sampled during active COVID-19.

The V call is TRBV28, the J call TRBJ2-3; TRBD2 agrees at 7 bases. Trimming took 0 bases from V and 3 from J; bases not matched to a gene: 12. The CDR3 contains 18 residues. The germline V gene has CDR1 MDHEN and CDR2 SYDVKM. CDR3 bases: TGTGCCAGCAGTTTATGGAGGGCGGCTCTCGGGGGGACAGATACGCAGTATTTT. As protein: CASSLWRAALGGTDTQYF.

This rearrangement joins TRBV2 to TRBJ1-2; tentatively, D is TRBD1 (6 bases). The CDR3 length is 15 residues. With 4 bases removed from V and 0 bases from J, the gap between germline ends came to 12 bases. CDR1 is SNHLY and CDR2 is FYNNEI in the germline V gene. The CDR3 region is CASSVSQGANYGYTF. CDR3 nucleotides: TGTGCCAGCAGTGTTTCACAGGGAGCTAACTATGGCTACACCTTC.

The rearrangement joins TRBV2 to TRBJ1-5; 9 nucleotides align to TRBD1. The germline gives CDR1 SNHLY, CDR2 FYNNEI. The ends lost 1 base at V and 6 bases at J; junction bases unmatched: 1. This CDR3 has 14 residues. CDR3 residues: CASSEEGQGQPQHF. DNA for the CDR3: TGTGCCAGCAGTGAAGAGGGACAGGGTCAGCCCCAGCATTTT.

This clone was counted a few times. The chain recombines TRBV19 with TRBJ2-7; TRBD2 aligns across 11 bases. Germline values: CDR1 LNHDA, CDR2 SQIVND (reference sequence). The ends lost 7 bases at V and 5 bases at J; junction bases unmatched: 7. The CDR3 runs 14 residues. Here the CDR3 reads CASTRLAGSDEQYF. The CDR3 coding sequence is TGTGCCAGTACCCGACTAGCGGGGTCGGACGAGCAGTACTTC.

CDR3 region: CASSPGQGSWVTEAFF. In DNA form, the CDR3 reads TGTGCCAGCAGCCCCGGACAGGGCTCATGGGTCACTGAAGCTTTCTTT. This chain connects TRBV4-2 to TRBJ1-1, with 8 bases lining up with TRBD1. V was pared by 4 bases and J by 4 bases, with 11 bases of the junction left unmatched. Germline V CDR1 and CDR2: LGHNA, YNFKEQ. This CDR3 region has 16 residues.

The genes are TRBV20-1 and TRBJ1-5, with D perhaps TRBD1 (6 bases). This CDR3 is built from 14 residues. The germline V and J ends were trimmed by 3 bases and 0 bases, with 9 bases remaining between them. Per germline, CDR1 DFQATT and CDR2 SNEGSKA (reference sequence). CDR3 nucleotide sequence: TGCAGTGCTAGTACAGGGTATAGCAATCAGCCCCAGCATTTT. This gives the protein CSASTGYSNQPQHF.

The chain couples TRBV6-5 to TRBJ2-1; 8 bases agree with TRBD1. V lost 8 bases and J lost 15; bases outside the gene matches: 9. The V gene's germline CDR1 is MNHEY and CDR2 SVGAGI. The CDR3 extends over 11 amino acids. DNA of the CDR3: TGTGCCAGCTCGACATCGCAGGGGGCGTTCTTC. It yields the protein CASSTSQGAFF.

This chain connects TRBV6-6 to TRBJ2-7, with D possibly being TRBD2 (5 bases). This CDR3 spans 14 amino acids. Trimming pared 2 bases from V and 3 bases from J, leaving 11 bases between. The germline V gene encodes CDR1 MNHNY and CDR2 SVGAGI (reference sequence). CDR3 protein: CASSYNPGNYEQYF. DNA of the CDR3: TGTGCCAGCAGTTACAACCCGGGAAACTACGAGCAGTACTTC.

The chain uses TRBV5-1 and TRBJ1-1, with TRBD1 matching over 9 bases. The CDR3 covers 16 residues. V shed 5 bases and J 2 bases; nucleotides not matched to a gene: 10. Germline V gene lookup returns CDR1 SGHRS and CDR2 YFSETQ. The CDR3 loop is CASSLQPGQGNTEAFF. The CDR3 coding sequence is TGCGCCAGCAGTCTCCAGCCGGGACAGGGAAACACTGAAGCTTTCTTT.